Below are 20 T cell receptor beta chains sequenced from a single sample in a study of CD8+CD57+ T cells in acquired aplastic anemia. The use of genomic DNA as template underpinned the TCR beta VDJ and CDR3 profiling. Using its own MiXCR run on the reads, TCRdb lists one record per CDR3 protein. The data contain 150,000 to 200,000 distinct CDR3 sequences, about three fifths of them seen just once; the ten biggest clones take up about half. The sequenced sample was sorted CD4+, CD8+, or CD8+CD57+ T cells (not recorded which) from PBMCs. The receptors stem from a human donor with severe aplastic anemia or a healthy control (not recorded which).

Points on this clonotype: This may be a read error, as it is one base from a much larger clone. CDR3 coding DNA: TGTGCCAGCAGTTGCGTGGATAAGCAGTACTTC. It specifies CASSCVDKQYF. The rearrangement uses TRBV6-5 and TRBJ2-7; D remains unclear. CDR3 size: 11 residues. Germline CDR1 and CDR2: MNHEY and SVGAGI. V was trimmed by 4 bases and J by 8 bases, leaving 9 bases between them.

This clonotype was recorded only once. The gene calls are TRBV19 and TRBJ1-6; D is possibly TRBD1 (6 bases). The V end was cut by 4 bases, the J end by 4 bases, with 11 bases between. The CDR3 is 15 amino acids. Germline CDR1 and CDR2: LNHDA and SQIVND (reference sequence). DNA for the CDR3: TGTGCCAGTAGTACCAGACAGGCTTATAATTCACCCCTCCACTTT. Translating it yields CASSTRQAYNSPLHF.

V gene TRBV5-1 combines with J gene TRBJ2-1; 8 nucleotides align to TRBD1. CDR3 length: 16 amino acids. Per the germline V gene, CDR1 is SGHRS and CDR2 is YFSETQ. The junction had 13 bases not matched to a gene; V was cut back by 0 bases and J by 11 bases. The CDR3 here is CASSLGGTGGIHKQFF. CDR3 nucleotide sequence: TGCGCCAGCAGCTTGGGGGGGACAGGCGGTATACACAAGCAGTTCTTC.

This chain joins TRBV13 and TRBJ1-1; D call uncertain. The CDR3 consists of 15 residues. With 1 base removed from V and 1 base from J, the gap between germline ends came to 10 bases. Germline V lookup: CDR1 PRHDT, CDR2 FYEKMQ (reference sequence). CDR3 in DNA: TGTGCCAGCAGCTTAGTGGCCACGAGGAACACTGAAGCTTTCTTT. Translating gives CASSLVATRNTEAFF.

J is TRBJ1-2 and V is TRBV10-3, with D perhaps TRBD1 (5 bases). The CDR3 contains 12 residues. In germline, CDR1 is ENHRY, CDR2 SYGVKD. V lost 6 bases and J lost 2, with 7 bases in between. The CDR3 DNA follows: TGTGCCATCAGAGGGACCAACTATGGCTACACCTTC. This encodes CAIRGTNYGYTF.

CDR3: CASSFWDRGIFTEAFF. DNA of the CDR3: TGTGCCAGCAGCTTCTGGGACAGGGGGATCTTCACTGAAGCTTTCTTT. The V gene is TRBV7-2, the J gene TRBJ1-1, with TRBD1 matching over 11 bases. V lost 3 bases and J lost 4; bases outside the gene matches: 7. Germline V gene data show CDR1 as SGHTA and CDR2 as FQGNSA. This CDR3 has 16 amino acids.

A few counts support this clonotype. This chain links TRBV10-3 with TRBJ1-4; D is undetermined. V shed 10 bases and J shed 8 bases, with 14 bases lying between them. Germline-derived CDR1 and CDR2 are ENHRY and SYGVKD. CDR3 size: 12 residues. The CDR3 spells CATYNGGEKLFF. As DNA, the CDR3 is TGTGCCACCTACAACGGAGGGGAAAAACTGTTTTTT.

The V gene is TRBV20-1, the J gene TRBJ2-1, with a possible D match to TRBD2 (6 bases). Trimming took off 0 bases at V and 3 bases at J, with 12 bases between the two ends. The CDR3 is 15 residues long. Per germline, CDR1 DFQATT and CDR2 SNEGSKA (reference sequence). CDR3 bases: TGCAGTGCTAGAGATCTCGGGAGTATCTACAATGAGCAGTTCTTC. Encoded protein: CSARDLGSIYNEQFF.

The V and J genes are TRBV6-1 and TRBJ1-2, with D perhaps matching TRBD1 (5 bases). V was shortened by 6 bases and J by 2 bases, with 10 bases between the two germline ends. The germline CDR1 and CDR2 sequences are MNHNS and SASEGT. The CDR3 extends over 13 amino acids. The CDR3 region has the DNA TGTGCCAGCAGGCTCCAGGGAAACTATGGCTACACCTTC. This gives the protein CASRLQGNYGYTF.

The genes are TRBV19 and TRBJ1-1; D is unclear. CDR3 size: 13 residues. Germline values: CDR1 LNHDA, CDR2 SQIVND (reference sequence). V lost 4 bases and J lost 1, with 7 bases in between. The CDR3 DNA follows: TGTGCCAGTAGTACTCAGGAGAACACTGAAGCTTTCTTT. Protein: CASSTQENTEAFF. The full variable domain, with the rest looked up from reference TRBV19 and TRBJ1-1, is DGGITQSPKYLFRKEGQNVTLSCEQNLNHDAMYWYRQDPGQGLRLIYYSQIVNDFQKGDIAEGYSVSREKKESFPLTVTSAQKNPTAFYLCASSTQENTEAFFGQGTRLTVV.

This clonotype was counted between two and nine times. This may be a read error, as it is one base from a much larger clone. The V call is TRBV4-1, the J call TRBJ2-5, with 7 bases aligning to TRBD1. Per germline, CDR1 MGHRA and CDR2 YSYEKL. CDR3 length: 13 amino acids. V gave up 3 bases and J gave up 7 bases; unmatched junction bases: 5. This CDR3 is CASSHDREVTQYF. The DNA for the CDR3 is TGCGCCAGCAGCCACGACAGGGAAGTGACCCAGTACTTC.

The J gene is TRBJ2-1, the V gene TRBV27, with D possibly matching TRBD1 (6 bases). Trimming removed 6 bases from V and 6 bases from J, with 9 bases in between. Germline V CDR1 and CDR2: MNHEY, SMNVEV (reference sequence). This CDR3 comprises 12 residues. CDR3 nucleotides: TGTGCCAGCAGGTACAGGGTCAATGAGCAGTTCTTC. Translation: CASRYRVNEQFF.

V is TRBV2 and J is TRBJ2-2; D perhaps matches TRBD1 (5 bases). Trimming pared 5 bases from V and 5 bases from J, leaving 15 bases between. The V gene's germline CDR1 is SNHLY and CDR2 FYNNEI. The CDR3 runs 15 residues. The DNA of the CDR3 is TGTGCCAGCAGTTATGACAGCACTGGGACCGGGGAGCTGTTTTTT. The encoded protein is CASSYDSTGTGELFF.

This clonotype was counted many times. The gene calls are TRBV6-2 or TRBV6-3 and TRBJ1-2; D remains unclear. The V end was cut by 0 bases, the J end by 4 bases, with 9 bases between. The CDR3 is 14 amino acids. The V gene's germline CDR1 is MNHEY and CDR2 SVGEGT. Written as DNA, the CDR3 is TGTGCCAGCAGTTACTCGGCAGGCGGCTATGGCTACACCTTC. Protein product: CASSYSAGGYGYTF.

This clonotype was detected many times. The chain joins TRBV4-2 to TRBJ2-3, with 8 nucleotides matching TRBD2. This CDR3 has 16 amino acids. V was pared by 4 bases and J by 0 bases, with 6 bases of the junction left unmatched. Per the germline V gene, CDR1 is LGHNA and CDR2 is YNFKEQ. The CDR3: CASSPTSASSTDTQYF. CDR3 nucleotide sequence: TGTGCCAGCAGCCCGACTAGCGCGTCTAGCACAGATACGCAGTATTTT.

The CDR3 bases are TGTGCCAGCAGGACACAAAGCTCACCCCTCCACTTT. Translated, it gives CASRTQSSPLHF. The chain combines TRBV6-5 with TRBJ1-6; no firm D call. The V gene lost 6 bases and the J gene lost 10 bases, with 10 bases spanning the gap. CDR1 is MNHEY and CDR2 is SVGAGI in the germline V gene. The length of the CDR3 is 12 residues.

CDR3 DNA: TGTGCCATCAGTGAAAGTAGGACTGAAGCTTTCTTT. Translated, it gives CAISESRTEAFF. The chain links TRBV10-3 to TRBJ1-1; D gene unclear. V dropped 3 bases and J dropped 5 bases, with 7 bases sitting between them. This CDR3 has 12 residues. From germline, CDR1 is ENHRY and CDR2 SYGVKD.

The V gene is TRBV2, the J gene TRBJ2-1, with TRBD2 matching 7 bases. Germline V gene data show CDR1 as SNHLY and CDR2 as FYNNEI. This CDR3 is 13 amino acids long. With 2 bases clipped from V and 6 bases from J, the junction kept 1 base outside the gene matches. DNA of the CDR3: TGTGCCAGCAGTGAAAGGGAGGGCAATGAGCAGTTCTTC. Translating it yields CASSEREGNEQFF.

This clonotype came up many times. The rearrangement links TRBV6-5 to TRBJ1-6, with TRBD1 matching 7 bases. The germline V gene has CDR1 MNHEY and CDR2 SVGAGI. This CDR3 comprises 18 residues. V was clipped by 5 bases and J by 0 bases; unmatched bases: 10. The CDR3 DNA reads TGTGCCAGCAGTGTTACCGGGACAGTTAGCTCCTATAATTCACCCCTCCACTTT. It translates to CASSVTGTVSSYNSPLHF.

In DNA, the CDR3 is TGCAGTGCCAATGAGCATTCGACAGGGGGCGGCTACACCTTC. Protein product: CSANEHSTGGGYTF. The genes are TRBV20-1 and TRBJ1-2; 10 positions match TRBD1. The V gene end was trimmed by 6 bases and the J gene end by 8 bases; junction bases not matched to a gene: 12. The CDR3 totals 14 residues. Germline CDR1 DFQATT, CDR2 SNEGSKA (reference sequence).